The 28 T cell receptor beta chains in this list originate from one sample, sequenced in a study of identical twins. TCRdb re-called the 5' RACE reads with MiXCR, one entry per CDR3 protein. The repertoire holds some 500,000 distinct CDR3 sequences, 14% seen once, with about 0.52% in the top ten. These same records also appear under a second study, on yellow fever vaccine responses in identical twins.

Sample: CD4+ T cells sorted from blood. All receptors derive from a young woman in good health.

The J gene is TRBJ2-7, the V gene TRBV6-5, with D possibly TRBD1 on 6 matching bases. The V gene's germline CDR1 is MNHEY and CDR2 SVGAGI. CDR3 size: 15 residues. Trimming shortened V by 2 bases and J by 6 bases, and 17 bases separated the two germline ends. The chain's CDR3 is CASSYVSGQTGEQYF. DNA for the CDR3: TGTGCCAGCAGTTACGTATCGGGACAAACCGGCGAGCAGTACTTC.

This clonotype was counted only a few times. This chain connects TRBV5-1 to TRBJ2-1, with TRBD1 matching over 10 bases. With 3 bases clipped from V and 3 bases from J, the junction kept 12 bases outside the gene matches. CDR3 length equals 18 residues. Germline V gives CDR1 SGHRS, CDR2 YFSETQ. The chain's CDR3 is CASSYIKPGQGIYNEQFF. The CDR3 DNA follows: TGCGCCAGCAGCTACATCAAGCCGGGACAGGGGATCTACAATGAGCAGTTCTTC.

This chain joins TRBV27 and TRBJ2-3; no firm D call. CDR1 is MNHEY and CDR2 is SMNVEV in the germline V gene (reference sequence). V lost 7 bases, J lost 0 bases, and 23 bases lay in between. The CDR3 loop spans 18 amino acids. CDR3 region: CASTLRPPRQYSTDTQYF. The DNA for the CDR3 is TGTGCCAGCACCCTCCGACCGCCACGGCAGTACAGCACAGATACGCAGTATTTT.

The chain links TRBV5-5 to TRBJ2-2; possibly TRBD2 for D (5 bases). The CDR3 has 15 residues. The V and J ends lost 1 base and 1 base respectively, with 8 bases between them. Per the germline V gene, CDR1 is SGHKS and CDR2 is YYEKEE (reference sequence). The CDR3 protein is CASSLRAENTGELFF. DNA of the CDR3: TGTGCCAGCAGCTTGCGAGCGGAGAACACCGGGGAGCTGTTTTTT.

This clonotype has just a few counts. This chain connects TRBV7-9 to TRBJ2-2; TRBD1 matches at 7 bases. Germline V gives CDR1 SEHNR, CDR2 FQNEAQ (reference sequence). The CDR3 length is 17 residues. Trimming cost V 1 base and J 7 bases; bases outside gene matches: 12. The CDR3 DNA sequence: TGTGCCAGCAGCTTAGGCGACAGGGTGGTCTTCGGCGGGGAGCTGTTTTTT. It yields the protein CASSLGDRVVFGGELFF.

This chain's CDR3 is CASSLAMGSKSTDTQYF. DNA of the CDR3: TGCGCCAGCAGCTTGGCTATGGGCAGCAAGAGCACAGATACGCAGTATTTT. J is TRBJ2-3 and V is TRBV5-1; D not resolved. The CDR3 runs to 17 residues. In germline, CDR1 is SGHRS, CDR2 YFSETQ. V lost 0 bases and J lost 0, with 14 bases in between. Full variable domain (rest looked up from reference TRBV5-1 and TRBJ2-3): KAGVTQTPRYLIKTRGQQVTLSCSPISGHRSVSWYQQTPGQGLQFLFEYFSETQRNKGNFPGRFSGRQFSNSRSEMNVSTLELGDSALYLCASSLAMGSKSTDTQYFGPGTRLTVL.

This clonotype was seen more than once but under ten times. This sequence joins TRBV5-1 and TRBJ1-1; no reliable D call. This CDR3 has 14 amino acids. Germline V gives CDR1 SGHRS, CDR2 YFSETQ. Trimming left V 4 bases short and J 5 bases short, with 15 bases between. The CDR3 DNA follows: TGCGCCAGCAGCCTACAACCCGAGAGTACTGAAGCTTTCTTT. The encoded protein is CASSLQPESTEAFF.

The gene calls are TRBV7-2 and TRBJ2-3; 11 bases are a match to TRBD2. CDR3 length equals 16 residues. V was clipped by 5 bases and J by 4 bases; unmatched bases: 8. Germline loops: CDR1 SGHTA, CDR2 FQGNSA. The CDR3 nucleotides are TGTGCCAGCAGCCCCACTAGCGGGAGTCACCCAGATACGCAGTATTTT. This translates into CASSPTSGSHPDTQYF.

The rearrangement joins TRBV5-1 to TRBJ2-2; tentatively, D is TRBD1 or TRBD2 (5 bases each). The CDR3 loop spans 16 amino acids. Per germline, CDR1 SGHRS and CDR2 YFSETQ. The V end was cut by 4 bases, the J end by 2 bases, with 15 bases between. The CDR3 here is CASSLAGTTNTGELFF. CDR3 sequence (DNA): TGCGCCAGCAGCCTTGCCGGGACGACTAACACCGGGGAGCTGTTTTTT.

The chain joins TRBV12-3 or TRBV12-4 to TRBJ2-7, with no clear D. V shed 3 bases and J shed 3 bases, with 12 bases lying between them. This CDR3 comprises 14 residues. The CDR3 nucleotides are TGTGCCAGCAGTTTGGTGACACGAATCTACGAGCAGTACTTC. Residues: CASSLVTRIYEQYF.

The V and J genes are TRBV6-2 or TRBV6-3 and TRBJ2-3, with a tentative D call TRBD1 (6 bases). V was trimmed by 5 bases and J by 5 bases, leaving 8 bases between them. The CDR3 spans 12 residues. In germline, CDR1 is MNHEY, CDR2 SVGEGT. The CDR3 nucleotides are TGTGCCAGCAGTACGACAGGAGATACGCAGTATTTT. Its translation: CASSTTGDTQYF.

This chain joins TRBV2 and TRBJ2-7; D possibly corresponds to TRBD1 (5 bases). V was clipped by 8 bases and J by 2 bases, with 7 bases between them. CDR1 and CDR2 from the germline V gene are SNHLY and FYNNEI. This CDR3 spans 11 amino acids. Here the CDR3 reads CASHRTYEQYF. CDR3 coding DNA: TGTGCCAGCCACAGGACCTACGAGCAGTACTTC.

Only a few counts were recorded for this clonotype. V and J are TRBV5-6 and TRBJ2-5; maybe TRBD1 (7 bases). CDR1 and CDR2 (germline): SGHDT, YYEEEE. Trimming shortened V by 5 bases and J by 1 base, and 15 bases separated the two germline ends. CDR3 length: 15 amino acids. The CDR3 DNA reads TGTGCCAGCAGGGCGGGACAGAGTTTCCAAGAGACCCAGTACTTC. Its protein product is CASRAGQSFQETQYF.

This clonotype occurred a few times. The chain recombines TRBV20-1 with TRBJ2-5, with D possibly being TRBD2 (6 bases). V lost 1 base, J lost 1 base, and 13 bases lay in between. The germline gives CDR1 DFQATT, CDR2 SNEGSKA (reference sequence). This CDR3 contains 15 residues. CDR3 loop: CSARGGTGGQETQYF. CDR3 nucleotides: TGCAGTGCTAGAGGGGGGACTGGAGGCCAAGAGACCCAGTACTTC.

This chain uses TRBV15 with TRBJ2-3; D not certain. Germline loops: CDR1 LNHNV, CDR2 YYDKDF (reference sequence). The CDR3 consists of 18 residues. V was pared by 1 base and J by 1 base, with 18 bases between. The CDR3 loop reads CATSRVHHSTKRTDTQYF. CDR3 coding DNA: TGTGCCACCAGCAGAGTTCACCACTCGACAAAACGCACAGATACGCAGTATTTT.

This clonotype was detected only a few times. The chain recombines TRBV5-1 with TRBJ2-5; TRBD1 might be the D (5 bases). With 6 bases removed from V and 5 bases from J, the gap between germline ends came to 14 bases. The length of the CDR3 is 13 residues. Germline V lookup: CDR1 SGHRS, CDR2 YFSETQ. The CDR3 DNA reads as TGCGCCAGCAATCCAGGGTTTGATGAGACCCAGTACTTC. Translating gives CASNPGFDETQYF.

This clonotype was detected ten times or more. As DNA, the CDR3 is TGTGCCAGCAGTCCTTTTCCTTCAGGGGTTGACACCGGGGAGCTGTTTTTT. It is translated as CASSPFPSGVDTGELFF. V gene TRBV28 combines with J gene TRBJ2-2, with D possibly TRBD1 on 6 matching bases. Trimming took off 5 bases at V and 3 bases at J, with 19 bases between the two ends. The germline CDR1 and CDR2 sequences are MDHEN and SYDVKM. This CDR3 is 17 amino acids long.

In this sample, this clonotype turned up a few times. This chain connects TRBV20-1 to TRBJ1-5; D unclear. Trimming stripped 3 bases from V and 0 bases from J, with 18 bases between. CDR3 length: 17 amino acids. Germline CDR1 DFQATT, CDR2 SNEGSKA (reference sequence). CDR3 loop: CSARVGIGKNSNQPQHF. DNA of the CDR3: TGCAGTGCTAGGGTGGGGATTGGGAAAAATAGCAATCAGCCCCAGCATTTT.

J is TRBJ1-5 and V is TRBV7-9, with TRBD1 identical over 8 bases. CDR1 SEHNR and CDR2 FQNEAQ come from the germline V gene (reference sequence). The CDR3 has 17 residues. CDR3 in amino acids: CTFSALLPGQVNQPQHF. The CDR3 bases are TGTACCTTCAGTGCACTACTGCCGGGACAGGTAAATCAGCCCCAGCATTTT.

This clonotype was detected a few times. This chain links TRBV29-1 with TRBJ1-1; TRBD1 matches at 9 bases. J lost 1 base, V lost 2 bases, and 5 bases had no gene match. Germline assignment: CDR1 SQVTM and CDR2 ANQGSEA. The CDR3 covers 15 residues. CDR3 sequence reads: CSVERQGGTNTEAFF. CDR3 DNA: TGCAGCGTTGAAAGACAGGGGGGGACGAACACTGAAGCTTTCTTT.

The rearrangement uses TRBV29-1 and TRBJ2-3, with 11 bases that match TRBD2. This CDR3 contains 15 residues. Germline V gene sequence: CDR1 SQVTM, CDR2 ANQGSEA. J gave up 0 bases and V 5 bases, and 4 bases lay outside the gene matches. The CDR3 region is CSVTSGSLSTDTQYF. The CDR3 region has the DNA TGCAGCGTTACTAGCGGGAGCCTGAGCACAGATACGCAGTATTTT.

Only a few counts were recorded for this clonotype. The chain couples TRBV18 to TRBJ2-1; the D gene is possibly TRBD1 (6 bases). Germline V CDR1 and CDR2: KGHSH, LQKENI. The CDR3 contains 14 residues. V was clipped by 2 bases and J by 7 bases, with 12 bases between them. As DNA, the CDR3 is TGTGCCAGCTCACCAGGGGACACTGGGAATGAGCAGTTCTTC. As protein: CASSPGDTGNEQFF.

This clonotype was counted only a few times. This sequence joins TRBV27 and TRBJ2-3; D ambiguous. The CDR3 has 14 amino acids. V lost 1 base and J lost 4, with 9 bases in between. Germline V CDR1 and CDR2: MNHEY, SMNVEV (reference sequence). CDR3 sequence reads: CASSLYVVPDTQYF. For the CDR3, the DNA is TGTGCCAGCAGTTTATATGTTGTCCCAGATACGCAGTATTTT.

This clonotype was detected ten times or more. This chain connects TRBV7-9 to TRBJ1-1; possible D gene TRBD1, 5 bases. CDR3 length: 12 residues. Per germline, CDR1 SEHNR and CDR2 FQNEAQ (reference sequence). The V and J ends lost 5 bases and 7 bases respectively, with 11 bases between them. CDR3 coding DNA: TGTGCCAGCAGCCATCTGGGGGATGAAGCTTTCTTT. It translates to CASSHLGDEAFF.

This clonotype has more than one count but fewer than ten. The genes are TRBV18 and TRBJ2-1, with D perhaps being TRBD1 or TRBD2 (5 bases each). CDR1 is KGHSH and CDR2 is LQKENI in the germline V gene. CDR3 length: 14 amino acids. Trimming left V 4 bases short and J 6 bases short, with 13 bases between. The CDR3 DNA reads TGTGCCAGCTCACTAATGGGGGAACTCAATGAGCAGTTCTTC. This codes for CASSLMGELNEQFF.

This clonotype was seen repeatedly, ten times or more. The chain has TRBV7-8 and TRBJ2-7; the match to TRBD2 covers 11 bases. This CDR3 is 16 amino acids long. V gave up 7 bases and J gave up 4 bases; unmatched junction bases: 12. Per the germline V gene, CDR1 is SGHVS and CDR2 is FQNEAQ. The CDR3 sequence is CASTPPKGTSGYEQYF. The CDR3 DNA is TGTGCCAGCACACCTCCGAAAGGGACTAGCGGATACGAGCAGTACTTC.

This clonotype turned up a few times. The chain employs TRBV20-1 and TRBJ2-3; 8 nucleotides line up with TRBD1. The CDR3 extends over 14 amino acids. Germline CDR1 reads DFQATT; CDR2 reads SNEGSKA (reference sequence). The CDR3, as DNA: TGCAGCGCCAATCCGGGACAGGGCACAGATACGCAGTATTTT. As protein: CSANPGQGTDTQYF.

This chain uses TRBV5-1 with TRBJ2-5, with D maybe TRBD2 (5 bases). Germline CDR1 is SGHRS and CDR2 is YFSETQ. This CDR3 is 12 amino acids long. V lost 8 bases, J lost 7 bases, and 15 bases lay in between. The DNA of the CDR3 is TGCGCCAGTTACACGGGGTCAGGGACCCAGTACTTC. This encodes CASYTGSGTQYF.